Included here is one T cell receptor (beta chain) sequence, with context. The antigen is undetermined. Purity (above 95%) was reached by all sorted populations. The sample belongs to a study of beta chain features in type 1 diabetes. Study-wide findings and caveats: All four CD4+ subsets from Type 1 diabetes patients carried moderately but significantly shorter TCRB CDR3s. TCRB repertoires of naive, central memory and Treg cells appeared more similar among patients than among healthy donors.

Expressed TCRB transcripts were sequenced because the entire RNA isolate underwent reverse transcription. It was found that naive, central memory and regulatory T cell samples averaged roughly 3.6 million reads. TCRdb keeps only in-frame clones here, not all; method: immunoSEQ multiplex PCR. The sample has about 250,000 clones, 9.5% to 13% seen once. CDR3 size: 11 residues. Per germline, CDR1 DFQATT and CDR2 SNEGSKA (reference sequence). Trimming took 5 bases from V and 5 from J, leaving 10 bases between them. The sample was naive CD4+ T cells from blood. The rearrangement links TRBV20-1 to TRBJ2-7; D remains ambiguous. This sequence originates from a man aged 25-45 years with type 1 diabetes. The CDR3 here is CSAGLLNEQYF. The CDR3 DNA reads as TGCAGTGCTGGCTTGTTGAACGAGCAGTACTTC.